This T cell receptor (beta chain) was retrieved from a study of regulatory T cells in long-lasting Graves disease. The CDR3 sequence is 14 residues long. CDR1 and CDR2 from the germline V gene are MNHEY and SMNVEV (reference sequence). V gave up 4 bases and J gave up 10 bases, with 14 bases separating them. Described time point: newly diagnosed GD, antithyroid drugs for less than 3 months. PBMCs provided the RNA from which the TCR library was made. In this sample, this clonotype turned up a few times. Its antigen is not known. iRepertoire HTBI primers and Arm-PCR of CDR3 regions built TCR beta libraries. In TCRdb, the multiplex PCR reads were re-called with MiXCR into one record per CDR3 protein. The sample lists 550,000 to 600,000 distinct CDR3 sequences, around 15% occurring once. Study-level points and caveats: Preferential use of TRBV28, TRBJ1-2 and TRBJ2-5 was seen in persistent disease. The sample size was small, and this may have reduced accuracy.

The same sample was also studied in work on T cells in Graves' hyperthyroidism and ophthalmopathy. Per that paper: The study based diagnoses on clinical symptoms, serum thyroxine and TRAb, thyroid ultrasound and orbital computed tomography. Blood shared most expanded thyroid clonotypes above 0.001.

This TCR came from a man between 18 and 29 years old with Graves disease. The chain employs TRBV27 and TRBJ1-6; a weak D match, TRBD1 (5 bases). The material was peripheral blood mononuclear cells (PBMCs), obtained at new diagnosis, from a patient treated with antithyroid drugs. In nucleotides, the CDR3 is TGTGCCAGCAGTTCCAGGGAACTGAACTCACCCCTCCACTTT. As protein: CASSSRELNSPLHF.